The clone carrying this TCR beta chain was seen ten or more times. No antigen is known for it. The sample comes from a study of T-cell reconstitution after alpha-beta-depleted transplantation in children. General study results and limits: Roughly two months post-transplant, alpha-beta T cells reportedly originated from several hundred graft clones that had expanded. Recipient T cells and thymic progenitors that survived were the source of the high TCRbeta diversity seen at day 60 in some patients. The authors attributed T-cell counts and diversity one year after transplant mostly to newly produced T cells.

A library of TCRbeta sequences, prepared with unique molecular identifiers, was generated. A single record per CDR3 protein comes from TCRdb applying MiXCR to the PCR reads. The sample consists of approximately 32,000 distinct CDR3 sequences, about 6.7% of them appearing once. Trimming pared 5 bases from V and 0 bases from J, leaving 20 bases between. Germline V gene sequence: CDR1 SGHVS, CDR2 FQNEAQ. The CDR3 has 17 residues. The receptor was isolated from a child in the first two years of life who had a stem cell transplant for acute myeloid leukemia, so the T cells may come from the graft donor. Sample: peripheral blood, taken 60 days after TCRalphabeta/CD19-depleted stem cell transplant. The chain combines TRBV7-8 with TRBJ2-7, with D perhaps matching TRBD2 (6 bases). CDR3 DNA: TGTGCCAGCAGCCTAGAAGGACTAAGGGACCTCTCCTACGAGCAGTACTTC. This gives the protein CASSLEGLRDLSYEQYF.